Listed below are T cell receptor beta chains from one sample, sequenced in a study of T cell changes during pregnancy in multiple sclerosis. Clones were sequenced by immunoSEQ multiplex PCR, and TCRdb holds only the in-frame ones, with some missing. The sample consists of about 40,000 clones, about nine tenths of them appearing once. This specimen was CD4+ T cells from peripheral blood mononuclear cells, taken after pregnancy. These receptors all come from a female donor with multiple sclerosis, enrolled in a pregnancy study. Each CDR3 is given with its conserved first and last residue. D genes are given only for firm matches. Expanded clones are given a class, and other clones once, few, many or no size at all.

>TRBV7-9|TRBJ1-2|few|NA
CASSLGDSDYGYTF
TGTGCCAGCAGCTTAGGAGACTCCGACTATGGCTACACCTTC
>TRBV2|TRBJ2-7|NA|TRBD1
CASRGTGNPKPAYEQYF
TGTGCCAGCAGGGGGACAGGGAATCCAAAACCAGCCTACGAGCAGTACTTC
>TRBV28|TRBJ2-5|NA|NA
CASSLEGKGPGAQYF
TGTGCCAGCAGTTTAGAGGGCAAGGGGCCGGGGGCCCAGTACTTC
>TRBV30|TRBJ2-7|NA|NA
CAWSGTLSYEQYF
TGTGCCTGGAGTGGTACACTATCCTACGAGCAGTACTTC
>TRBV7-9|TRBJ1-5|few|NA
CASSPSRDNNQPQHF
TGTGCCAGCAGCCCCTCCCGGGACAACAATCAGCCCCAGCATTTT
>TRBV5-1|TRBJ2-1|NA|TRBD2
CASSLILQGLAGGGEQFF
TGCGCCAGCAGCTTGATATTACAAGGACTAGCGGGAGGAGGGGAGCAGTTCTTC
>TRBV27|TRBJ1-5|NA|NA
CASSLIPTGNQPQHF
TGTGCCAGCAGTTTAATTCCGACAGGCAATCAGCCCCAGCATTTT
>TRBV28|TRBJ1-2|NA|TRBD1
CASVGQGAFYGYTF
TGTGCCAGCGTGGGACAGGGGGCGTTCTATGGCTACACCTTC
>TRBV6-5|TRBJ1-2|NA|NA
CASSPRVLDGYTF
TGTGCCAGCAGTCCCCGGGTTCTAGATGGCTACACCTTC
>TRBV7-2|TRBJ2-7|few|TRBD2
CASSLASGSYEQYF
TGTGCCAGCAGCTTAGCTAGCGGGAGCTACGAGCAGTACTTC
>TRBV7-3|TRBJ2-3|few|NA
CASSQNVAADTQYF
TGTGCCAGCAGCCAAAACGTAGCGGCAGATACGCAGTATTTT
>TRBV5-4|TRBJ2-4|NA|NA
CASSLDRDTSKNIQYF
TGTGCCAGCAGCTTGGATAGGGACACCTCTAAAAACATTCAGTACTTC
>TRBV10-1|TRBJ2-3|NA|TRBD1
CASSGGQGAADTQYF
TGCGCCAGCAGTGGGGGACAGGGGGCCGCAGATACGCAGTATTTT
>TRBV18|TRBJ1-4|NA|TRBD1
CASSPGQGTEKLFF
TGTGCCAGCTCACCCGGACAGGGTACCGAAAAACTGTTTTTT
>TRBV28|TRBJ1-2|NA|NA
CAIETASNYGYTF
TGTGCCATTGAGACAGCCTCTAACTATGGCTACACCTTC
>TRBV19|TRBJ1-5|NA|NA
CASSISASHSNQPQHF
TGTGCCAGTAGTATATCAGCGTCCCATAGCAATCAGCCCCAGCATTTT
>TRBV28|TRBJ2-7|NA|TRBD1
CASSLRTGQGRDEQYF
TGTGCCAGCAGTCTAAGAACTGGACAGGGGCGGGACGAGCAGTACTTC
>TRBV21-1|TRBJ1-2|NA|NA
CASSKGGQGVNGYTF
TGTGCCAGCAGCAAAGGGGGACAGGGGGTTAATGGCTACACCTTC
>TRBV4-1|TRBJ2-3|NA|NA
CASSQQSTDTQYF
TGCGCCAGCAGCCAACAGAGCACAGATACGCAGTATTTT
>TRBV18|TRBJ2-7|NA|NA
CASSPSRTVSYEQYF
TGTGCCAGCTCACCATCTAGGACAGTTTCCTACGAGCAGTACTTC
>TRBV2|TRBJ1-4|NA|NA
CASSGYLGGEKLFF
TGTGCCAGCAGTGGATACTTAGGGGGTGAAAAACTGTTTTTT
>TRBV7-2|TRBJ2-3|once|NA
CASSLQGSGMTDTQYF
TGTGCCAGCAGCTTACAGGGGAGCGGGATGACAGATACGCAGTATTTT
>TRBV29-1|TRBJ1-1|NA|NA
CTWGHGTEAFF
TGCACCTGGGGGCACGGCACTGAAGCTTTCTTT
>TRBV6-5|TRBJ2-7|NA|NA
CASSSLARSYEQYF
TGTGCCAGCAGTTCCCTTGCACGGTCCTACGAGCAGTACTTC
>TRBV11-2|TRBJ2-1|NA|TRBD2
CASSLLAALRGEQFF
TGTGCCAGCAGCTTACTAGCGGCCCTGAGGGGTGAGCAGTTCTTC
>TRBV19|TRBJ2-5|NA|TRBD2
CASSLGGGTGETQYF
TGTGCCAGTAGCCTGGGGGGAGGGACGGGAGAGACCCAGTACTTC
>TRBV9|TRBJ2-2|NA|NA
CASSPGQSTGELFF
TGTGCCAGCAGCCCAGGACAGAGCACCGGGGAGCTGTTTTTT